The present T cell receptor (beta chain) was sequenced within a study of T cell clonotyping in hematopoietic cell transplantation. Using immunoSEQ multiplex PCR, the repertoire was profiled, and TCRdb retains in-frame clones only, with some absent. The sample contains some 4,200 clones, approximately 94% of which appear only once. CDR1 and CDR2 from the germline V gene are LGHNT and FRNRAP. This CDR3 is 16 amino acids long. V shed 10 bases and J shed 1 base, with 20 bases lying between them. Samples: about 28 days before transplant, then days 30, 100 and 180 after. Whole-study results and caveats: After transplant, recipient diversity fell while pathologically expanded clonotypes grew through day 180. Few recipient clonotypes overlapped donors; over 95% were de novo at given depth. Cells were unsorted, so CD4 and CD8 contributions were not separated.

For this clone: Its target is not known.

J is TRBJ1-5 and V is TRBV12-5; the D gene is possibly TRBD1 (5 bases). The sample consisted of peripheral blood mononuclear cells, taken 30 days after allogeneic stem cell transplant. The sequence was obtained from a male patient aged 70 to 85 who had an allogeneic stem cell transplant from an unrelated donor, so T cells may come from the graft donor. Some clones in this sample may be carry-over from other donors' samples. Here the CDR3 DNA reads TGTGCTAACCTACTAAGGGGTGGGTACAGCAATCAGCCCCAGCATTTT. Amino acid sequence: CANLLRGGYSNQPQHF.